This T cell receptor (beta chain) was obtained from a study of blood T cell repertoires in COVID-19. V lost 5 bases, J lost 6 bases, and 7 bases lay in between. The CDR3 totals 12 residues. The germline CDR1 and CDR2 sequences are KGHDR and SFDVKD. Sequencing was performed with immunoSEQ multiplex PCR; in TCRdb, only in-frame clones are kept and a portion is missing. The repertoire holds 140,000 or so clones, around 76% seen once, with 4.2% in the top ten. Source material: peripheral blood. This clonotype originated in a man in his fifties or sixties with acute or convalescent COVID-19. V and J are TRBV24-1 and TRBJ2-1, with no clear D. CDR3 sequence: CATSAPSNEQFF. In DNA, the CDR3 is TGTGCCACCAGTGCACCGAGCAATGAGCAGTTCTTC.